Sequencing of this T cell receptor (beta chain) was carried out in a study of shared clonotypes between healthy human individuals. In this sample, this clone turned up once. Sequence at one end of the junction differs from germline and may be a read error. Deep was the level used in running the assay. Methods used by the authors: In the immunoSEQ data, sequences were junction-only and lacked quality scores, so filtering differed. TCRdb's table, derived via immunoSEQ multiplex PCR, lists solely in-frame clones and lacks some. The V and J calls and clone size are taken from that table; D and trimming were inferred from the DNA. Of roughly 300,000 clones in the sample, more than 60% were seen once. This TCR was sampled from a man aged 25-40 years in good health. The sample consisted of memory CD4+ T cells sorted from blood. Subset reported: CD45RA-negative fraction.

The CDR3: CASLFGAQEAQYF. The CDR3 DNA is TGTGCCAGCCTGTTCGGGGCCCAAGAGGCCCAGTACTTC. The chain links TRBV5-6 to TRBJ2-5; D might be TRBD1 or TRBD2, each matching 5 bases. Germline V gene lookup returns CDR1 SGHDT and CDR2 YYEEEE. The CDR3 runs 13 residues.